This TCR beta chain was captured in a study of human T cells and chemical hapten exposure. Overall study results and limits: Significantly more large CDR3 similarity clusters were formed by expanded TCRs than by controls.

The sample holds a few counts of this clonotype. What it binds is not known. MiXCR was run by TCRdb on the RACE reads, yielding one entry per CDR3 protein. Among around 190,000 distinct CDR3 sequences listed, about a fifth were seen once. The time point was: patch test 1, 2 weeks after DPC sensitization. Treatment given: therapeutic diphenylcyclopropenone sensitization with weekly scalp DPC. The authors' total RNA extraction used unfractionated whole blood. This CDR3 is built from 15 residues. The germline V gene encodes CDR1 SGHTA and CDR2 FQGTGA. The V and J ends lost 3 bases and 4 bases, in that order; junction bases with no gene match: 4.

This chain joins TRBV7-3 and TRBJ2-3, with TRBD2 matching 10 bases. This TCR was recovered from a woman in her forties or fifties with alopecia areata. Some clones in this sample may be carry-over from other donors' samples. The sequenced sample was whole blood, obtained in connection with sensitization to the hapten diphenylcyclopropenone (DPC). CDR3: CASSFLAGASDTQYF. CDR3 DNA: TGTGCCAGCAGCTTTCTAGCGGGAGCTTCAGATACGCAGTATTTT.